A selection of T cell receptor beta chains follows, all from one sample in a study of T cells after yellow fever vaccination. TCRdb re-called the 5' RACE reads through MiXCR, storing one row per CDR3 protein. The data contain 340,000 or so distinct CDR3 sequences, around 13% of them singletons. Sequencing was performed on CD4+ T cells sorted from PBMCs, taken 15 days after the yellow fever booster vaccination. Receptors were obtained from a man aged 18 to 29 who received the YFV17D yellow fever vaccine. Both conserved end residues are part of each CDR3.

>TRBV7-2|TRBJ1-5|14
CASSFTGYDQPQHF
>TRBV7-2|TRBJ1-2|16
CASSLSVWGRSYGYTF
>TRBV7-9|TRBJ2-7|17
CASSLAPTSGGSNEQYF
>TRBV5-1|TRBJ2-1|17
CASSLLLRTLSYNEQFF
>TRBV3-1|TRBJ1-4|15
CASSQGQVINEKLFF
>TRBV24-1|TRBJ1-1|14
CATSPAGFDTEAFF
>TRBV12-5|TRBJ1-5|14
CASGLGRDDQPQHF
>TRBV12-3/TRBV12-4|TRBJ2-3|13
CASSFGSTDTQYF
>TRBV3-1|TRBJ1-3|13
CASSHMVGNTIYF
>TRBV16|TRBJ1-2|15
CASSQYFDGVYGYTF
>TRBV5-1|TRBJ2-3|16
CASSLQAGDSTDTQYF
>TRBV4-2|TRBJ2-4|17
CASSPTYSGDGVNIQYF
>TRBV5-6|TRBJ1-2|11
CASSLYQSYTF
>TRBV5-1|TRBJ2-3|15
CASSTGQLDTDTQYF
>TRBV12-3/TRBV12-4|TRBJ2-6|15
CASIIRESGANVLTF
>TRBV7-2|TRBJ1-5|16
CASSLANRWDNQPQHF
>TRBV5-1|TRBJ2-2|14
CASSLDQRAGELFF